The 5 T cell receptor beta chains in this list originate from one sample, sequenced in a study of T cells in Graves' hyperthyroidism and ophthalmopathy. The CDR3 regions of TCR beta were amplified from RNA transcripts. Primed by the HTBI set, a first-round RT-PCR was run on the TCR CDR3. MiXCR, run by TCRdb on the multiplex PCR reads, gives a single entry per CDR3 protein. This sample has 700,000 to 950,000 distinct CDR3 sequences, with roughly 32% found just once. Sequencing was done on a sample of blood. The receptors were gathered from a woman aged 40 to 50 with Graves' hyperthyroidism.

The V call is TRBV9, the J call TRBJ1-6, with 12 positions matching TRBD1. From germline, CDR1 is SGDLS and CDR2 YYNGEE. The CDR3 sequence is 17 residues long. V shed 5 bases and J 11 bases; nucleotides not matched to a gene: 14. The CDR3 region has the DNA TGTGCCAGCAGTTTAGAGCGGGACAGGGGGCATTTGACACCCCTCCACTTT. As protein: CASSLERDRGHLTPLHF.

This clonotype showed up just once. V is TRBV19 and J is TRBJ1-6; D gene unclear. The germline V gene encodes CDR1 LNHDA and CDR2 SQIVND (reference sequence). This CDR3 region has 12 residues. Trimming removed 0 bases at V and 12 bases at J, with 6 bases between. The CDR3 nucleotides are TGTGCCAGTAGTATAGATTCGGGACCCCTCCACTTT. Translated, it gives CASSIDSGPLHF.

The CDR3 loop is CASGPGVTEAFF. DNA of the CDR3: TGTGCCAGCGGACCAGGGGTCACTGAAGCTTTCTTT. The V and J genes are TRBV6-5 and TRBJ1-1; D may be TRBD1 (6 bases). The CDR3 is 12 amino acids. Trimming removed 8 bases at V and 4 bases at J, with 11 bases between. Germline assignment: CDR1 MNHEY and CDR2 SVGAGI.

This chain uses TRBV6-6 with TRBJ1-4, with D unclear. The CDR3 extends over 13 amino acids. Germline loops: CDR1 MNHNY, CDR2 SVGAGI (reference sequence). The V end lost 4 bases, the J end lost 5 bases, and 8 bases lay between the germline ends. The CDR3: CASSLEKNEKLFF. The CDR3 DNA is TGTGCCAGCAGTTTGGAAAAGAATGAAAAACTGTTTTTT.

This clonotype was counted only a few times. The chain employs TRBV4-3 and TRBJ2-7; 10 nucleotides line up with TRBD1. Trimming cost V 2 bases and J 6 bases; bases outside gene matches: 13. The CDR3 has 17 amino acids. From germline, CDR1 is LGHNA and CDR2 YSLEER. The CDR3 sequence is CASSQSFLGQGPREQYF. Written as DNA, the CDR3 is TGCGCCAGCAGCCAAAGTTTTTTGGGACAGGGGCCTCGCGAGCAGTACTTC.